In this sample, the clone carrying this T cell receptor (beta chain) turned up once. Sequencing used immunoSEQ multiplex PCR; TCRdb keeps in-frame clones, though not all of them. The sample has roughly 150,000 clones; 85% to 90% are singletons. The data derive from a study of blood T cell repertoires in COVID-19. The CDR3 is 16 residues long. V dropped 3 bases and J dropped 5; count of bases not matched to a gene: 8. Germline V gene lookup returns CDR1 SGHVS and CDR2 FQNEAQ. The sequence was collected from a man aged 60 to 69 with active or convalescent COVID-19. The chain couples TRBV7-8 to TRBJ1-1; 11 bases fit TRBD1. The source material was peripheral blood. CDR3 DNA: TGTGCCAGCAGCTTTCTAGTCGGGACAGGGGGTACTGAAGCTTTCTTT. Translation: CASSFLVGTGGTEAFF.